This T cell receptor beta chain was profiled in a study of control samples from healthy donors and cancer patients. TCRdb keeps only in-frame clones here, not all; method: immunoSEQ multiplex PCR. Here the sample spans about 130,000 clones, 90% being singletons. Looked up from germline, CDR1 is SGHVS and CDR2 is FQNEAQ. Germline trimming cut 5 bases from V and 9 bases from J; bases unmatched to any gene: 9. This CDR3 spans 15 amino acids. The genes are TRBV7-8 and TRBJ1-4; 10 bases fit TRBD1. Sequences were obtained from blood. The source is a man aged 18 to 30 in good health. CDR3: CASSLSGTGVKKLFF. In DNA form, the CDR3 reads TGTGCCAGCAGCCTCTCTGGGACAGGGGTTAAAAAACTGTTTTTT. The complete variable domain, with remaining parts taken from reference TRBV7-8 and TRBJ1-4, reads GAGVSQSPRYKVAKRGQDVALRCDPISGHVSLFWYQQALGQGPEFLTYFQNEAQLDKSGLPSDRFFAERPEGSVSTLKIQRTQQEDSAVYLCASSLSGTGVKKLFFGSGTQLSVL.